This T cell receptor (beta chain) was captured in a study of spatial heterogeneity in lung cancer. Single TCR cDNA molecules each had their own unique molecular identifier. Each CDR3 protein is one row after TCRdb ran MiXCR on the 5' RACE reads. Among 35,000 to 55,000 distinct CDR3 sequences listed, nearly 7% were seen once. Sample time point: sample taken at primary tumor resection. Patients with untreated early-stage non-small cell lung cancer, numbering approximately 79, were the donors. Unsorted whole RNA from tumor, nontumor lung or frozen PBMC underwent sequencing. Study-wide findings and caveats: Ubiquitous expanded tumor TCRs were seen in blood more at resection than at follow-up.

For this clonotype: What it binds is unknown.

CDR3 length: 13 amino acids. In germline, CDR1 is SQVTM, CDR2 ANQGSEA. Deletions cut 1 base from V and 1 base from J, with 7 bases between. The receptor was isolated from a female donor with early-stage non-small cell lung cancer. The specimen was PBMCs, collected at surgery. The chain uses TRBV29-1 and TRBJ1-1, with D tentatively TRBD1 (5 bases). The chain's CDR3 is CSVEGTGNTEAFF. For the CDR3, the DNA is TGCAGCGTTGAAGGCACAGGGAACACTGAAGCTTTCTTT. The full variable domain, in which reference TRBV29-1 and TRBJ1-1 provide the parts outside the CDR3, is SAVISQKPSRDICQRGTSLTIQCQVDSQVTMMFWYRQQPGQSLTLIATANQGSEATYESGFVIDKFPISRPNLTFSTLTVSNMSPEDSSIYLCSVEGTGNTEAFFGQGTRLTVV.